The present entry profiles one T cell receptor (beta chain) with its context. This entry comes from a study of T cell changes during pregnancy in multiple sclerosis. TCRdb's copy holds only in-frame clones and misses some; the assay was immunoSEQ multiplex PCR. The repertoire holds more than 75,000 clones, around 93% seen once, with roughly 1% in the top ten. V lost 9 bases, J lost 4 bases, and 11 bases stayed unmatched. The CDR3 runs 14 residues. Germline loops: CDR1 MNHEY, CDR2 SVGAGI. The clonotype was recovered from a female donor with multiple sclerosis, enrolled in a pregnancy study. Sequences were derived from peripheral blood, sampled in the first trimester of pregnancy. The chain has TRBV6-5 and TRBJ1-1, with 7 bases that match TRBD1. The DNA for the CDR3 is TGTGCCAGTTTCACAGGGGCCGGGGGCACTGAAGCTTTCTTT. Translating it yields CASFTGAGGTEAFF.